The 14 T cell receptor beta chains below come from one sample, sequenced in a study of blood T cell repertoires in COVID-19. Only in-frame clones appear in the TCRdb table, and some are missing; sequencing was by immunoSEQ multiplex PCR. The sample records 150,000 to 200,000 clones, 60% to 80% being singletons. Sequenced: PBMCs or T cells enriched from blood (not recorded which). Receptors originate from a woman aged 45-59 years who had recovered from COVID-19.

This rearrangement joins TRBV29-1 to TRBJ2-2, with 12 nucleotides matching TRBD2. There are 14 residues in the CDR3. The junction had 4 bases not matched to a gene; V was cut back by 7 bases and J by 4 bases. Germline CDR1 and CDR2: SQVTM and ANQGSEA. The CDR3 DNA is TGCAGCGCACCGGGACTAGCGGGCACCGGGGAGCTGTTTTTT. This translates into CSAPGLAGTGELFF.

CDR3 region: CASRGGPRFSYEQYF. CDR3 coding DNA: TGTGCCAGCAGAGGAGGACCCCGATTCTCCTACGAGCAGTACTTC. The chain couples TRBV6-5 to TRBJ2-7, with a tentative D call TRBD2 (5 bases). Trimming shortened V by 6 bases and J by 0 bases, and 15 bases separated the two germline ends. Germline lookup yields CDR1 MNHEY and CDR2 SVGAGI. There are 15 residues in the CDR3.

The V and J genes are TRBV18 and TRBJ1-2; D not resolved. The length of the CDR3 is 16 residues. V dropped 2 bases and J dropped 0 bases, with 13 bases sitting between them. Germline V gene lookup returns CDR1 KGHSH and CDR2 LQKENI. The DNA for the CDR3 is TGTGCCAGCTCACCAGTTTTTGAGGCGGCTAACTATGGCTACACCTTC. Protein product: CASSPVFEAANYGYTF.

The chain combines TRBV24-1 with TRBJ2-1; 7 nucleotides match TRBD1. V was clipped by 7 bases and J by 9 bases; unmatched bases: 8. Germline V CDR1 and CDR2: KGHDR, SFDVKD. CDR3 length equals 13 residues. This CDR3 reads CATSNRQGSEQFF. The CDR3 nucleotides are TGTGCCACCAGCAATCGACAGGGTAGTGAGCAGTTCTTC.

This chain connects TRBV19 to TRBJ2-1; the D is unclear. Germline V gives CDR1 LNHDA, CDR2 SQIVND (reference sequence). The V end was cut by 6 bases, the J end by 6 bases, with 12 bases between. The length of the CDR3 is 13 residues. As DNA, the CDR3 is TGTGCCAGTAGCGAGAGGCTTCTCAATGAGCAGTTCTTC. It specifies CASSERLLNEQFF. The full variable domain, completed using reference TRBV19 and TRBJ2-1, is DGGITQSPKYLFRKEGQNVTLSCEQNLNHDAMYWYRQDPGQGLRLIYYSQIVNDFQKGDIAEGYSVSREKKESFPLTVTSAQKNPTAFYLCASSERLLNEQFFGPGTRLTVL.

The chain carries TRBV5-1 and TRBJ2-5, with D perhaps matching TRBD2 (5 bases). CDR1 and CDR2 (germline): SGHRS, YFSETQ. Trimming removed 5 bases at V and 1 base at J, with 12 bases between. The CDR3 is made up of 14 amino acids. The CDR3 DNA reads as TGCGCCAGCAGAGGGTCGGGATCCCAAGAGACCCAGTACTTC. This sequence encodes CASRGSGSQETQYF.

The genes are TRBV7-7 and TRBJ2-5, with 9 bases identical to TRBD2. CDR1 and CDR2 (germline): SSHAT, FNYEAQ (reference sequence). This CDR3 spans 15 amino acids. Losses at the gene ends were 3 bases for V and 4 bases for J; bases not matched to a gene: 6. The CDR3 here is CASSLGSGSGETQYF. In DNA, the CDR3 is TGTGCCAGCAGCTTGGGTAGCGGGAGTGGAGAGACCCAGTACTTC. The whole variable domain, remainder taken from reference TRBV7-7 and TRBJ2-5, is GAGVSQSPRYKVTKRGQDVTLRCDPISSHATLYWYQQALGQGPEFLTYFNYEAQPDKSGLPSDRFSAERPEGSISTLTIQRTEQRDSAMYRCASSLGSGSGETQYFGPGTRLLVL.

This clone was recorded a few times. The V gene is TRBV6-2 or TRBV6-3, the J gene TRBJ2-1; 7 nucleotides align to TRBD2. There are 14 residues in the CDR3. Germline loops: CDR1 MNHEY, CDR2 SVGEGT. J lost 2 bases, V lost 3 bases, and 1 base had no gene match. The CDR3 DNA reads as TGTGCCAGCAGTTATAGCGGGCCCTACAATGAGCAGTTCTTC. Amino acids: CASSYSGPYNEQFF.

The CDR3: CASSHGRAHYLNIQYF. The CDR3 nucleotides read TGTGCCAGCAGCCATGGGAGGGCCCATTATCTAAACATTCAGTACTTC. The chain has TRBV7-9 and TRBJ2-4; 7 bases fit TRBD2. Germline-derived CDR1 and CDR2 are SEHNR and FQNEAQ (reference sequence). This CDR3 spans 16 amino acids. Losses at the gene ends were 5 bases for V and 6 bases for J; bases not matched to a gene: 13.

This clone is a singleton in its sample. V gene TRBV5-1 combines with J gene TRBJ1-2; possibly TRBD1 for D (6 bases). The CDR3 covers 15 residues. CDR1 and CDR2 from the germline V gene are SGHRS and YFSETQ. The V and J ends lost 0 bases and 7 bases respectively, with 16 bases between them. The CDR3 sequence: CASSLAPGDEGGYTF. CDR3 bases: TGCGCCAGCAGCTTGGCCCCAGGGGACGAGGGTGGCTACACCTTC. Supplemented by reference TRBV5-1 and TRBJ1-2, the full variable domain reads KAGVTQTPRYLIKTRGQQVTLSCSPISGHRSVSWYQQTPGQGLQFLFEYFSETQRNKGNFPGRFSGRQFSNSRSEMNVSTLELGDSALYLCASSLAPGDEGGYTFGSGTRLTVV.

The chain joins TRBV5-4 to TRBJ1-1; D call uncertain. Germline V gives CDR1 SGHNT, CDR2 YYREEE (reference sequence). This CDR3 has 16 residues. Trimming stripped 0 bases from V and 2 bases from J, with 14 bases between. The CDR3 DNA reads as TGTGCCAGCAGCTTGGATGGCAGGCTCGGAAACACTGAAGCTTTCTTT. Amino acids: CASSLDGRLGNTEAFF. Based on the CDR3 plus reference TRBV5-4 and TRBJ1-1, the full variable domain is ETGVTQSPTHLIKTRGQQVTLRCSSQSGHNTVSWYQQALGQGPQFIFQYYREEENGRGNFPPRFSGLQFPNYSSELNVNALELDDSALYLCASSLDGRLGNTEAFFGQGTRLTVV.

The chain uses TRBV7-2 and TRBJ1-1; 8 bases map to TRBD1. CDR3 length equals 13 residues. The germline gives CDR1 SGHTA, CDR2 FQGNSA. V was clipped by 4 bases and J by 13 bases; unmatched bases: 11. The CDR3 nucleotides are TGTGCCAGCAGCTCAACTTCAGGGGGCGGTTTTTTCTTT. This sequence encodes CASSSTSGGGFFF.

The chain has TRBV18 and TRBJ1-1; D ambiguous. The CDR3 covers 13 residues. Germline V lookup: CDR1 KGHSH, CDR2 LQKENI. Trimming cost V 4 bases and J 2 bases, with 8 bases left between them. The CDR3 spells CASSLIFNTEAFF. DNA for the CDR3: TGTGCCAGCTCACTTATATTCAACACTGAAGCTTTCTTT.

The chain is built from TRBV5-6 and TRBJ2-2; D not certain. V lost 0 bases, J lost 8 bases, and 11 bases lay in between. In germline, CDR1 is SGHDT, CDR2 YYEEEE. This CDR3 spans 14 amino acids. The CDR3 loop reads CASSLEGTRGELFF. The DNA for the CDR3 is TGTGCCAGCAGCTTGGAAGGAACCAGGGGGGAGCTGTTTTTT.